This T cell receptor (beta chain) emerged from a study of cytomegalovirus exposure and HLA in healthy donors. Background on the study: As released early, the data held about 85 million unique TCRs from HLA-typed donors.

PCR amplification relied on 60 Vbeta primers (plus 13 Jbeta primers). The protocol was immunoSEQ multiplex PCR, while the TCRdb copy is restricted to in-frame clones and leaves out a portion. Of roughly 100,000 clones listed, around 81% were seen once; the top ten hold more than 3%. The CDR3 has 15 residues. Deletions cut 5 bases from V and 2 bases from J, with 12 bases between. The germline V gene encodes CDR1 PRHDT and CDR2 FYEKMQ (reference sequence). The chain employs TRBV13 and TRBJ2-2; D is undetermined. The clonotype was recovered from a female donor in good health and CMV-seropositive. Sequenced: PBMCs. Here the CDR3 DNA reads TGTGCCAGCAGCCCCCGACAAGTAAACACCGGGGAGCTGTTTTTT. The encoded protein is CASSPRQVNTGELFF.